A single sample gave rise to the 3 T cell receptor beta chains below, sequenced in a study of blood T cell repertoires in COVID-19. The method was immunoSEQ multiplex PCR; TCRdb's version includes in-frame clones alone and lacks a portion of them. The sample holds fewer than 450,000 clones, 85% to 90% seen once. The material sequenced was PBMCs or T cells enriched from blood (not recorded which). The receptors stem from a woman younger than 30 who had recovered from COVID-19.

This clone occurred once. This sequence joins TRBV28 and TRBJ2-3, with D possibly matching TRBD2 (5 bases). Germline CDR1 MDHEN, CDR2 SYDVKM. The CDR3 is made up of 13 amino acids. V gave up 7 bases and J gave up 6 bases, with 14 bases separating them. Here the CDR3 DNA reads TGTGCCAGCACCGGGGAATGGACCGATACGCAGTATTTT. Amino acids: CASTGEWTDTQYF.

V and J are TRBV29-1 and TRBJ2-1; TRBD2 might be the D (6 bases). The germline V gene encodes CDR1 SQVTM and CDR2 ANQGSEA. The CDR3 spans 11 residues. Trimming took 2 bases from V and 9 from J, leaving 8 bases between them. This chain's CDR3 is CSVELGGEQFF. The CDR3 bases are TGCAGCGTTGAACTGGGAGGTGAGCAGTTCTTC.

The CDR3 DNA sequence: TGCGCCAGCAGCGCCCGACAGTATGGGTTCGCTGAAGCTTTCTTT. Translating gives CASSARQYGFAEAFF. The chain employs TRBV5-1 and TRBJ1-1; tentative D call: TRBD1 (5 bases). Germline-derived CDR1 and CDR2 are SGHRS and YFSETQ. The CDR3 is 15 amino acids. V was trimmed by 4 bases and J by 6 bases, leaving 19 bases between them.